A single sample gave rise to the 18 T cell receptor beta chains below, sequenced in a study of cytomegalovirus exposure and HLA in healthy donors. Primers included in the PCR were 60 Vbeta and 13 Jbeta primers. Using immunoSEQ multiplex PCR, the repertoire was profiled, and TCRdb retains in-frame clones only, with some absent. The top ten hold roughly 5% of the sample, which has approximately 180,000 clones, roughly 76% seen once. Sample: PBMCs. All receptors derive from a woman under 30 in good health and CMV-seropositive.

This rearrangement joins TRBV19 to TRBJ1-3, with D maybe TRBD1 (6 bases). V was pared by 8 bases and J by 7 bases, with 15 bases between. The CDR3 extends over 13 amino acids. Germline V gives CDR1 LNHDA, CDR2 SQIVND (reference sequence). Written as DNA, the CDR3 is TGTGCCAGTGACAACAGGGCGAGGAACACCATATATTTT. Residues: CASDNRARNTIYF.

This sequence joins TRBV27 and TRBJ1-1, with TRBD1 identical over 7 bases. There are 12 residues in the CDR3. Germline CDR1 is MNHEY and CDR2 is SMNVEV (reference sequence). V lost 6 bases and J lost 7; bases outside the gene matches: 5. The CDR3 bases are TGTGCCAGCAGCTTAACAGGGGTTGAAGCTTTCTTT. Its translation: CASSLTGVEAFF.

This clone was found a few times. The genes are TRBV5-6 and TRBJ2-7; 8 nucleotides match TRBD2. Looked up from germline, CDR1 is SGHDT and CDR2 is YYEEEE. With V trimmed by 4 bases and J by 4 bases, 7 bases remained unmatched. The CDR3 spans 14 residues. CDR3 sequence reads: CASSLGLAQYEQYF. The CDR3 nucleotides are TGTGCCAGCAGCCTCGGACTAGCCCAATACGAGCAGTACTTC.

V and J are TRBV2 and TRBJ2-7, with a possible D match to TRBD2 (6 bases). The CDR3 is 15 amino acids. V lost 7 bases and J 2 bases, leaving 18 bases between the germline ends. Germline V gene lookup returns CDR1 SNHLY and CDR2 FYNNEI. CDR3 nucleotide sequence: TGTGCCAGCACCCCCCCCCGGGACTCAACCTACGAGCAGTACTTC. This codes for CASTPPRDSTYEQYF.

The V gene is TRBV18, the J gene TRBJ1-3, with D perhaps matching TRBD1 (5 bases). From germline, CDR1 is KGHSH and CDR2 LQKENI. This CDR3 is 16 amino acids long. Trimming took 2 bases from V and 1 from J, leaving 12 bases between them. CDR3 sequence: CASSPNPGDSGNTIYF. The CDR3, as DNA: TGTGCCAGCTCACCAAATCCGGGGGATTCTGGAAACACCATATATTTT.

CDR3 residues: CASSQTPGLAEQETQYF. DNA for the CDR3: TGCGCCAGCAGCCAGACACCGGGACTAGCGGAACAAGAGACCCAGTACTTC. The chain links TRBV4-1 to TRBJ2-5; 11 nucleotides agree with TRBD2. There are 17 residues in the CDR3. V was pared by 3 bases and J by 2 bases, with 8 bases of the junction left unmatched. Germline CDR1 and CDR2: MGHRA and YSYEKL.

The V call is TRBV14, the J call TRBJ2-1, with 7 bases identical to TRBD2. This CDR3 has 17 residues. The J segment lost 8 bases and the V segment lost 0 bases, leaving 13 bases of the junction unmatched. CDR1 is SGHDN and CDR2 is FVKESK in the germline V gene. The CDR3 spells CASSQDSGLVIGDEQFF. As DNA, the CDR3 is TGTGCCAGCAGCCAAGATAGTGGACTAGTAATTGGCGATGAGCAGTTCTTC.

The chain uses TRBV7-2 and TRBJ2-7; possible D gene TRBD1, 5 bases. CDR1 is SGHTA and CDR2 is FQGNSA in the germline V gene. The CDR3 runs 15 residues. V was trimmed by 1 base and J by 0 bases, leaving 10 bases between them. CDR3: CASSLEGQGSYEQYF. CDR3 nucleotide sequence: TGTGCCAGCAGCTTAGAAGGGCAGGGCTCCTACGAGCAGTACTTC.

The CDR3 DNA reads as TGCAGCGTTGAATTACTGGGAGCCTACGAGCAGTACTTC. This sequence encodes CSVELLGAYEQYF. V is TRBV29-1 and J is TRBJ2-7, with D possibly being TRBD2 (5 bases). The germline gives CDR1 SQVTM, CDR2 ANQGSEA. Trimming left V 2 bases short and J 2 bases short, with 10 bases between. The CDR3 length is 13 residues.

The chain has TRBV7-9 and TRBJ2-7, with a tentative D call TRBD2 (6 bases). The CDR3 contains 15 residues. Trimming stripped 9 bases from V and 1 base from J, with 19 bases between. From germline, CDR1 is SEHNR and CDR2 FQNEAQ (reference sequence). In nucleotides, the CDR3 is TGTGCCAGTAGCCTAACCCGGGGGAAATCCTACGAGCAGTACTTC. This sequence encodes CASSLTRGKSYEQYF.

This chain links TRBV28 with TRBJ1-5, with a possible D match to TRBD1 (6 bases). Germline V gene sequence: CDR1 MDHEN, CDR2 SYDVKM. The CDR3 loop spans 15 amino acids. V was clipped by 7 bases and J by 2 bases, with 15 bases between them. The CDR3, as DNA: TGTGCCAGCACCCAGACAGGAGAGGGCAATCAGCCCCAGCATTTT. Residues: CASTQTGEGNQPQHF.

This clone was detected only once. The chain couples TRBV29-1 to TRBJ2-5; maybe TRBD1 (5 bases). Germline V gene data show CDR1 as SQVTM and CDR2 as ANQGSEA. The CDR3 covers 11 residues. V was shortened by 7 bases and J by 2 bases, with 8 bases between the two germline ends. The CDR3 region is CSGGLQETQYF. The CDR3 region has the DNA TGCAGCGGGGGCCTGCAAGAGACCCAGTACTTC.

The chain links TRBV5-5 to TRBJ1-1; 12 positions agree with TRBD1. The CDR3 length is 16 residues. The V gene's germline CDR1 is SGHKS and CDR2 YYEKEE (reference sequence). V dropped 0 bases and J dropped 3; count of bases not matched to a gene: 3. CDR3 in DNA: TGTGCCAGCAGCTTGGGGGACAGGGGGCCTTACACTGAAGCTTTCTTT. Its translation is CASSLGDRGPYTEAFF.

This chain links TRBV10-3 with TRBJ1-4, with 9 positions matching TRBD1. The V and J ends lost 6 bases and 8 bases, in that order; junction bases with no gene match: 4. This CDR3 has 13 amino acids. In germline, CDR1 is ENHRY, CDR2 SYGVKD. CDR3 DNA: TGTGCCATCAGCGCGGGACAGGGCGAAAAACTGTTTTTT. As protein: CAISAGQGEKLFF.

The sample holds a few counts of this clone. One end of the junction fails to match germline, which may point to a read error. The chain has TRBV7-9 and TRBJ1-1; D not resolved. The CDR3 length is 12 residues. Germline V gene lookup returns CDR1 SEHNR and CDR2 FQNEAQ (reference sequence). As DNA, the CDR3 is TGTTCCAGCAGCTTACAAAACACTGAAGCTTTCTTT. Translation gives CSSSLQNTEAFF.

The chain employs TRBV11-2 and TRBJ2-7, with TRBD2 identical over 12 bases. The germline CDR1 and CDR2 sequences are SGHAT and FQNNGV. V shed 3 bases and J 2 bases; nucleotides not matched to a gene: 2. CDR3 length equals 15 residues. The CDR3 loop reads CASSLTSGGTYEQYF. The DNA of the CDR3 is TGTGCCAGCAGCTTGACTAGCGGGGGCACCTACGAGCAGTACTTC. The full variable domain, in which reference TRBV11-2 and TRBJ2-7 provide the parts outside the CDR3, is EAGVAQSPRYKIIEKRQSVAFWCNPISGHATLYWYQQILGQGPKLLIQFQNNGVVDDSQLPKDRFSAERLKGVDSTLKIQPAKLEDSAVYLCASSLTSGGTYEQYFGPGTRLTVT.

J is TRBJ1-2 and V is TRBV7-9; D uncertain. V gave up 1 base and J gave up 3 bases, with 15 bases separating them. Germline V lookup: CDR1 SEHNR, CDR2 FQNEAQ (reference sequence). This CDR3 spans 16 amino acids. The CDR3 nucleotides read TGTGCCAGCAGCTTAGGACCGAGGGCAGAGGACTATGGCTACACCTTC. This translates into CASSLGPRAEDYGYTF.

The V call is TRBV19, the J call TRBJ1-1, with 8 bases fitting TRBD1. The CDR3 length is 14 residues. Germline CDR1 LNHDA, CDR2 SQIVND (reference sequence). After removal of 5 bases from V and 4 bases from J, the junction contained 6 bases not matched to a gene. The CDR3 loop is CASSWTGMGTEAFF. The CDR3, as DNA: TGTGCCAGTAGTTGGACAGGGATGGGCACTGAAGCTTTCTTT.